One sample yielded the 13 T cell receptor beta chains listed below, sequenced in a study of cytomegalovirus exposure and HLA in healthy donors. Primers for the PCR totalled 60 Vbeta and 13 Jbeta. Sequencing used immunoSEQ multiplex PCR; TCRdb keeps in-frame clones, though not all of them. Of around 120,000 clones listed, around 78% were seen once; the top ten hold over 1.5%. Sequencing was carried out using PBMCs. The source of these receptors is a woman aged 45-65 years in good health and CMV-seronegative.

The rearrangement joins TRBV11-2 to TRBJ2-4, with 8 bases lining up with TRBD1. Germline CDR1 and CDR2: SGHAT and FQNNGV. V dropped 1 base and J dropped 6; count of bases not matched to a gene: 5. The CDR3 is 15 amino acids. CDR3 sequence (DNA): TGTGCCAGCAGCTTAGGGGACAGGAGCGGAAACATTCAGTACTTC. This encodes CASSLGDRSGNIQYF.

The rearrangement uses TRBV30 and TRBJ1-5; 10 bases are a match to TRBD1. Trimming took 3 bases from V and 1 from J; bases not matched to a gene: 3. The CDR3 consists of 15 residues. Germline CDR1 is GTSNPN and CDR2 is SVGIG (reference sequence). The CDR3 loop is CAWRGGQGSNQPQHF. In DNA form, the CDR3 reads TGTGCCTGGAGGGGGGGACAGGGGAGCAATCAGCCCCAGCATTTT. Variable domain in full (rest from reference TRBV30 and TRBJ1-5): SQTIHQWPATLVQPVGSPLSLECTVEGTSNPNLYWYRQAAGRGLQLLFYSVGIGQISSEVPQNLSASRPQDRQFILSSKKLLLSDSGFYLCAWRGGQGSNQPQHFGDGTRLSIL.

This chain joins TRBV27 and TRBJ2-7; tentative D call: TRBD2 (6 bases). CDR1 and CDR2 (germline): MNHEY, SMNVEV (reference sequence). The CDR3 spans 14 residues. Trimming left V 2 bases short and J 7 bases short, with 15 bases between. The CDR3 sequence: CASSLLARPREQYV. The CDR3, as DNA: TGTGCCAGCAGTTTACTAGCGCGCCCTCGGGAGCAGTACGTC.

Here the CDR3 DNA reads TGTGCCAGCGTCTCAAGCAGGGGGCCGTCCTATGGCTACACCTTC. It codes for CASVSSRGPSYGYTF. The V and J genes are TRBV6-1 and TRBJ1-2; 8 bases agree with TRBD1. V lost 8 bases to trimming and J lost 4 bases; unmatched junction nucleotides: 12. Germline V gene sequence: CDR1 MNHNS, CDR2 SASEGT. The CDR3 loop spans 15 amino acids.

The chain couples TRBV4-1 to TRBJ2-7; TRBD2 aligns across 8 bases. Germline CDR1 reads MGHRA; CDR2 reads YSYEKL. After removal of 0 bases from V and 5 bases from J, the junction contained 9 bases not matched to a gene. The CDR3 loop spans 16 amino acids. The CDR3 spells CASSQDPLAGPHEQYF. The CDR3 bases are TGCGCCAGCAGCCAAGATCCCCTAGCGGGTCCCCACGAGCAGTACTTC.

V usage is TRBV7-9 and J usage is TRBJ2-1; possibly TRBD1 for D (6 bases). This CDR3 has 13 amino acids. Per germline, CDR1 SEHNR and CDR2 FQNEAQ (reference sequence). The V end lost 1 base, the J end lost 8 bases, and 9 bases lay between the germline ends. The CDR3 DNA sequence: TGTGCCAGCAGCTTAGGTGGGGGCGATGAGCAGTTCTTC. Amino acids: CASSLGGGDEQFF. The full variable domain, in which reference TRBV7-9 and TRBJ2-1 provide the parts outside the CDR3, is DTGVSQNPRHKITKRGQNVTFRCDPISEHNRLYWYRQTLGQGPEFLTYFQNEAQLEKSRLLSDRFSAERPKGSFSTLEIQRTEQGDSAMYLCASSLGGGDEQFFGPGTRLTVL.

The genes are TRBV4-3 and TRBJ2-7, with 8 bases fitting TRBD1. The ends lost 4 bases at V and 6 bases at J; junction bases unmatched: 8. The CDR3 totals 14 residues. Germline assignment: CDR1 LGHNA and CDR2 YSLEER. CDR3 region: CASSPRDRTVEQYF. The CDR3 region has the DNA TGCGCCAGCAGCCCCCGGGACAGGACCGTCGAGCAGTACTTC.

This rearrangement joins TRBV9 to TRBJ2-5, with 7 bases aligning to TRBD1. The germline V gene has CDR1 SGDLS and CDR2 YYNGEE. The CDR3 totals 17 residues. V dropped 0 bases and J dropped 0; count of bases not matched to a gene: 8. DNA of the CDR3: TGTGCCAGCAGCGTAGGTCCCGGGACAGCGTACCAAGAGACCCAGTACTTC. This gives the protein CASSVGPGTAYQETQYF.

This clone was found a few times. The rearrangement links TRBV30 to TRBJ2-2, with D perhaps matching TRBD2 (5 bases). Trimming pared 5 bases from V and 1 base from J, leaving 11 bases between. The germline V gene has CDR1 GTSNPN and CDR2 SVGIG (reference sequence). This CDR3 comprises 14 residues. CDR3 in DNA: TGTGCCTGGCTTCGGACTCAGAACACCGGGGAGCTGTTTTTT. It encodes CAWLRTQNTGELFF.

This clone was seen a single time. The rearrangement links TRBV10-3 to TRBJ2-7; D call uncertain. The CDR3 totals 13 residues. The V and J ends lost 2 bases and 3 bases respectively, with 8 bases between them. The germline gives CDR1 ENHRY, CDR2 SYGVKD. CDR3: CAISEESNYEQYF. Written as DNA, the CDR3 is TGTGCCATCAGTGAGGAATCTAACTACGAGCAGTACTTC.

The chain recombines TRBV9 with TRBJ2-7; D might be TRBD2 (6 bases). Germline V gives CDR1 SGDLS, CDR2 YYNGEE. Trimming took off 2 bases at V and 3 bases at J, with 9 bases between the two ends. The CDR3 totals 13 residues. The CDR3 here is CASSVGGSYEQYF. The DNA of the CDR3 is TGTGCCAGCAGCGTCGGGGGTAGCTACGAGCAGTACTTC.

The chain uses TRBV30 and TRBJ1-4; D is perhaps TRBD1 (5 bases). The CDR3 has 13 amino acids. Germline V gives CDR1 GTSNPN, CDR2 SVGIG (reference sequence). Trimming removed 4 bases from V and 5 bases from J, with 11 bases in between. CDR3: CAWTLGRNEKLFF. The CDR3 coding sequence is TGTGCCTGGACCCTGGGGCGGAATGAAAAACTGTTTTTT.

With regard to this clone: At one of its ends the junction is not consistent with the germline gene, which may arise from a read error. The rearrangement joins TRBV19 to TRBJ1-2; D gene unclear. The germline gives CDR1 LNHDA, CDR2 SQIVND (reference sequence). CDR3 length equals 14 residues. CDR3 sequence (DNA): TGTGCCAGTAGTATCGTTTGGGCGGGGAATGGCTACCCCTTC. This gives the protein CASSIVWAGNGYPF.